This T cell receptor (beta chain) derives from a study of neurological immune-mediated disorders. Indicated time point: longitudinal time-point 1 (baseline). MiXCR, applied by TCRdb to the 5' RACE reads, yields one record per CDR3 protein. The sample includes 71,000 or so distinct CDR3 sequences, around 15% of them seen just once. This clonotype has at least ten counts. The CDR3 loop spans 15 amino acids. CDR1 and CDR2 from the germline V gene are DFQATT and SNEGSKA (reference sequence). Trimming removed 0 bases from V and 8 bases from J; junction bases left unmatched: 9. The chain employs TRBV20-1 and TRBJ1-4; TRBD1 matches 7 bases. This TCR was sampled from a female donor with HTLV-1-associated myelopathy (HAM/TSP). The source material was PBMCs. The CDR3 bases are TGCAGTGCTAGAGACTACCGGACAGGTGGGGAAAAACTGTTTTTT. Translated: CSARDYRTGGEKLFF.